A single sample is the source of the 6 T cell receptor beta chains below, sequenced in a study of Ad26.COV2.S vaccination and SARS-CoV-2 variants. The sample's treatment: approximately 18 received Ad26.COV2.S at low or high dose, single or two shots; 5 received placebo; per-sample allocation not given. At day 63 after the first vaccine or placebo injection, samples were drawn. Repertoires were generated with immunoSEQ multiplex PCR, while TCRdb's copy carries only in-frame clones and drops some. Of roughly 300,000 clones in the sample, approximately 86% were seen once. The material was peripheral blood, obtained in a trial of Ad26.COV2.S vaccine versus placebo. The receptors originated from a person aged 18 to 65 who received the Ad26.COV2.S COVID-19 vaccine or a placebo.

The CDR3: CASSMSGAYYNEQFF. The CDR3 DNA is TGTGCCAGCAGCATGTCGGGGGCTTACTACAATGAGCAGTTCTTC. This rearrangement joins TRBV7-9 to TRBJ2-1, with D perhaps given as TRBD1 or TRBD2 (6 bases each). CDR1 and CDR2 from the germline V gene are SEHNR and FQNEAQ (reference sequence). This CDR3 is 15 amino acids long. Trimming took 5 bases from V and 3 from J, leaving 14 bases between them. The whole variable domain, filled in from reference TRBV7-9 and TRBJ2-1, reads DTGVSQNPRHKITKRGQNVTFRCDPISEHNRLYWYRQTLGQGPEFLTYFQNEAQLEKSRLLSDRFSAERPKGSFSTLEIQRTEQGDSAMYLCASSMSGAYYNEQFFGPGTRLTVL.

The gene calls are TRBV30 and TRBJ1-5; D is unclear. The CDR3 is 14 amino acids. V was clipped by 1 base and J by 2 bases, with 9 bases between them. The germline V gene encodes CDR1 GTSNPN and CDR2 SVGIG (reference sequence). The CDR3 sequence: CAWSDGEGNQPQHF. In nucleotides, the CDR3 is TGTGCCTGGAGTGACGGAGAGGGCAATCAGCCCCAGCATTTT.

The CDR3 bases are TGTGCCAGCAGCTGGGCCGGGACCGCAGGGCCTGGCTACACCTTC. Its translation is CASSWAGTAGPGYTF. The chain links TRBV5-6 to TRBJ1-2; D is perhaps TRBD1 (5 bases). The V gene lost 3 bases and the J gene lost 7 bases, with 19 bases spanning the gap. CDR3 size: 15 residues. Germline-derived CDR1 and CDR2 are SGHDT and YYEEEE.

The CDR3 region has the DNA TGTGCCAGCAGCTACAAGTTGGAGCGGAGCCTCTACAATGAGCAGTTCTTC. This translates into CASSYKLERSLYNEQFF. This chain joins TRBV7-9 and TRBJ2-1, with D possibly being TRBD2 (5 bases). Germline loops: CDR1 SEHNR, CDR2 FQNEAQ (reference sequence). Trimming left V 4 bases short and J 3 bases short, with 19 bases between. The CDR3 is 17 amino acids.

This chain uses TRBV19 with TRBJ1-2; D may be TRBD1 (5 bases). This CDR3 contains 13 residues. With 7 bases removed from V and 6 bases from J, the gap between germline ends came to 15 bases. Germline CDR1 LNHDA, CDR2 SQIVND (reference sequence). CDR3 bases: TGTGCCAGTAACCCCCAGGGCTTGGATGGCTACACCTTC. Its protein is CASNPQGLDGYTF.

This clone was counted only a few times. The V gene is TRBV5-4, the J gene TRBJ2-2; 8 bases are a match to TRBD1. CDR3 size: 15 residues. Per germline, CDR1 SGHNT and CDR2 YYREEE (reference sequence). V lost 4 bases and J lost 5; bases outside the gene matches: 7. CDR3 in DNA: TGTGCCAGCAGCGTTGACAGGGGATCTACCGGGGAGCTGTTTTTT. Translation gives CASSVDRGSTGELFF. Variable domain in full (rest from reference TRBV5-4 and TRBJ2-2): ETGVTQSPTHLIKTRGQQVTLRCSSQSGHNTVSWYQQALGQGPQFIFQYYREEENGRGNFPPRFSGLQFPNYSSELNVNALELDDSALYLCASSVDRGSTGELFFGEGSRLTVL.